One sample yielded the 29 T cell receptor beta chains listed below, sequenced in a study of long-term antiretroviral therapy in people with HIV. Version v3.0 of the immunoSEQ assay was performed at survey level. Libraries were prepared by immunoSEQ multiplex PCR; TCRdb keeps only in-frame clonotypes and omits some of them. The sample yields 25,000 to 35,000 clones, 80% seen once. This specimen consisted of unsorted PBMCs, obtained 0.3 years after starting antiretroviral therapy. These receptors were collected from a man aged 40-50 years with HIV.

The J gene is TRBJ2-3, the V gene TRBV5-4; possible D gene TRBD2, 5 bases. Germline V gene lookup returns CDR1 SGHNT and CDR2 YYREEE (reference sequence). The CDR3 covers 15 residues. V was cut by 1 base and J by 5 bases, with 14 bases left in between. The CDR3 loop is CASSLSGRREDTQYF. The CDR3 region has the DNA TGTGCCAGCAGCTTGTCTGGTCGACGGGAAGATACGCAGTATTTT. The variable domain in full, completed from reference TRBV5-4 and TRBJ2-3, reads ETGVTQSPTHLIKTRGQQVTLRCSSQSGHNTVSWYQQALGQGPQFIFQYYREEENGRGNFPPRFSGLQFPNYSSELNVNALELDDSALYLCASSLSGRREDTQYFGPGTRLTVL.

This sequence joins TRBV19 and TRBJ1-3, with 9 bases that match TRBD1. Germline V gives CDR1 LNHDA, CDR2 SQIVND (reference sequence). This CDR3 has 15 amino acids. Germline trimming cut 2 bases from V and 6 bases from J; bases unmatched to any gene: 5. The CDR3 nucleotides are TGTGCCAGTAGTATACCCGGGACAGGGAAAAACACCATATATTTT. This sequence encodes CASSIPGTGKNTIYF.

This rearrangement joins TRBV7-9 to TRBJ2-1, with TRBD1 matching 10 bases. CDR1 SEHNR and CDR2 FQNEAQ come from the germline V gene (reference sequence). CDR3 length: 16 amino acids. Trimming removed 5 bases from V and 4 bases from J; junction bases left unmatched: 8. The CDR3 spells CASSRLLGQGYNEQFF. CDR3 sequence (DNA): TGTGCCAGCAGCCGCCTCTTGGGACAGGGGTACAATGAGCAGTTCTTC.

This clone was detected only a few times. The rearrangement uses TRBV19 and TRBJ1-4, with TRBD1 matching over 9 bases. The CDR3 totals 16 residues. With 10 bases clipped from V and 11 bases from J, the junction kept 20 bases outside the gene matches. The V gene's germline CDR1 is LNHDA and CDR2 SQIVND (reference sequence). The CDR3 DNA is TGTGCCACCGACCCCAAGGGGGGACAGGGCTTCTTGAAACTGTTTTTT. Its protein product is CATDPKGGQGFLKLFF.

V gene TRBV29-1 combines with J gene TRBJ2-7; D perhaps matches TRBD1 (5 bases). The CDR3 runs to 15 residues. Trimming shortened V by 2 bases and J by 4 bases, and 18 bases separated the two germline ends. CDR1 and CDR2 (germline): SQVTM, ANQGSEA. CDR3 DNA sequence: TGCAGCGTTGAACTTCCCAGGGTGGGTTTTTACGAGCAGTACTTC. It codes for CSVELPRVGFYEQYF.

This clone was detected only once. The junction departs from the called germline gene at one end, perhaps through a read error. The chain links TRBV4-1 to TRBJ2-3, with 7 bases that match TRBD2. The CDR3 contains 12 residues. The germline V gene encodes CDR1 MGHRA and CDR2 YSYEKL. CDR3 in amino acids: CASSQGSSGVHF. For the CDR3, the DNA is TGCGCCAGCAGCCAAGGATCTAGCGGTGTGCATTTT.

The DNA for the CDR3 is TGTGCCTGGAGCCCGGGACAGGGTCGGCAAAAACTGTTTTTT. This gives the protein CAWSPGQGRQKLFF. V usage is TRBV30 and J usage is TRBJ1-4; TRBD1 aligns across 9 bases. V gave up 3 bases and J gave up 9 bases; unmatched junction bases: 8. The CDR3 covers 14 residues. Germline V lookup: CDR1 GTSNPN, CDR2 SVGIG (reference sequence).

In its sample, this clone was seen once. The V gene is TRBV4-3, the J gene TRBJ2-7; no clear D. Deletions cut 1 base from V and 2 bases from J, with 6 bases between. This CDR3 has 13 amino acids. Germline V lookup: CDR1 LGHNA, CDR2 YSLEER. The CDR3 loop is CASSQGQTYEQYF. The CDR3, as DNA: TGCGCCAGCAGCCAAGGCCAAACCTACGAGCAGTACTTC.

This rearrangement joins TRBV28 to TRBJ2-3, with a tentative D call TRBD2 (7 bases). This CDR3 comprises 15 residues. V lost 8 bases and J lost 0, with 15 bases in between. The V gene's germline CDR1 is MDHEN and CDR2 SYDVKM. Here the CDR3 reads CASSLGGASTDTQYF. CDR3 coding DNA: TGTGCCAGCTCCTTGGGGGGGGCTAGCACAGATACGCAGTATTTT.

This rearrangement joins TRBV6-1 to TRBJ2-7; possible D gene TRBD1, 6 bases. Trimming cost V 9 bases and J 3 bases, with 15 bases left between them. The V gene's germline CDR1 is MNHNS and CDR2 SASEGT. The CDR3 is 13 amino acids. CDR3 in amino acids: CARAQGPDYEQYF. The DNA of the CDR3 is TGTGCCAGGGCACAGGGACCGGACTACGAGCAGTACTTC.

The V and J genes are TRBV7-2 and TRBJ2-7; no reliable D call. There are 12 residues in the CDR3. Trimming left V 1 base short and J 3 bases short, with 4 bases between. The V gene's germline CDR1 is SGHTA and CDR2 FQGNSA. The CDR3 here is CASSLDNYEQYF. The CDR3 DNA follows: TGTGCCAGCAGCTTAGACAACTACGAGCAGTACTTC.

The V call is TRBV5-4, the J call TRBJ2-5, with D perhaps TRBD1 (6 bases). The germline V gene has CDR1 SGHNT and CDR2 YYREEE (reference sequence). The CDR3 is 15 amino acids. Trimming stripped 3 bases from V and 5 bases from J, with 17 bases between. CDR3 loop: CASSSPWGRRETQYF. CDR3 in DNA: TGTGCCAGCAGCTCCCCATGGGGGCGAAGGGAGACCCAGTACTTC.

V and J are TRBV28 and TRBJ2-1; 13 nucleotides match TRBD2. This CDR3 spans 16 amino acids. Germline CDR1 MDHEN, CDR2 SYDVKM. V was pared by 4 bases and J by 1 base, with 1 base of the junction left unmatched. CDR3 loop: CASSSGLAGSYNEQFF. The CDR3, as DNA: TGTGCCAGCAGTTCGGGACTAGCGGGGTCCTACAATGAGCAGTTCTTC. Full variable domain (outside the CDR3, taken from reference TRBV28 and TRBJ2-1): DVKVTQSSRYLVKRTGEKVFLECVQDMDHENMFWYRQDPGLGLRLIYFSYDVKMKEKGDIPEGYSVSREKKERFSLILESASTNQTSMYLCASSSGLAGSYNEQFFGPGTRLTVL.

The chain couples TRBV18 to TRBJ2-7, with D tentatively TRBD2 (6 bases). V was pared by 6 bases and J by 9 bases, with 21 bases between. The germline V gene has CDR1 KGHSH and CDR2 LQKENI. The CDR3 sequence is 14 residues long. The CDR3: CASSPGTVLRGQYF. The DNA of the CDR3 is TGTGCCAGCTCGCCCGGGACTGTTCTACGAGGGCAGTACTTC.

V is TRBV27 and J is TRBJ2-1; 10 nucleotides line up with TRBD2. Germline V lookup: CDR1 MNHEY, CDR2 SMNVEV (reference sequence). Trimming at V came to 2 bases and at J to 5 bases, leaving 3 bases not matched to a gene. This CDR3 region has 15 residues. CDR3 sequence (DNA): TGTGCCAGCAGTTTAGGACTAGCGGCACACAATGAGCAGTTCTTC. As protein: CASSLGLAAHNEQFF.

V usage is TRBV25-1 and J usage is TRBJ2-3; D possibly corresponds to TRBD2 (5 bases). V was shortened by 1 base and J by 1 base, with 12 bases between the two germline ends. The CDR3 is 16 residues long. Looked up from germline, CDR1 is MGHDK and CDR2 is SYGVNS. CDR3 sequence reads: CASSEFAGPGTDTQYF. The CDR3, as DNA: TGTGCCAGCAGTGAATTCGCGGGTCCCGGCACAGATACGCAGTATTTT.

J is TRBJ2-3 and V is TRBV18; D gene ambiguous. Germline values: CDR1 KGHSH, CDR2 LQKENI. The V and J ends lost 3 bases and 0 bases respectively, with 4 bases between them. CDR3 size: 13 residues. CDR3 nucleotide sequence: TGTGCCAGCTCACCGGCTAGCACAGATACGCAGTATTTT. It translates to CASSPASTDTQYF. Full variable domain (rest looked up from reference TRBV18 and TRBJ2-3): NAGVMQNPRHLVRRRGQEARLRCSPMKGHSHVYWYRQLPEEGLKFMVYLQKENIIDESGMPKERFSAEFPKEGPSILRIQQVVRGDSAAYFCASSPASTDTQYFGPGTRLTVL.

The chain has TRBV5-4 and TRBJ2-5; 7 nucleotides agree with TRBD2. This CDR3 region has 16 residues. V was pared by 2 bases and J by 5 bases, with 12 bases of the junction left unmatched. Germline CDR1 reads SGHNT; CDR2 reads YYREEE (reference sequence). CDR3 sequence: CASSFSPAGAGETQYF. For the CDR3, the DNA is TGTGCCAGCAGCTTCTCCCCGGCGGGAGCGGGGGAGACCCAGTACTTC.

The CDR3 DNA reads TGTGCCAGTAGTATTAGGGGAGGGGCCGGCGGTGGGGAGACCCAGTACTTC. Its translation: CASSIRGGAGGGETQYF. The chain links TRBV19 to TRBJ2-5; 7 bases map to TRBD2. CDR1 LNHDA and CDR2 SQIVND come from the germline V gene (reference sequence). V shed 3 bases, J shed 5 bases, and the junction held 15 bases outside the gene matches. This CDR3 comprises 17 residues.

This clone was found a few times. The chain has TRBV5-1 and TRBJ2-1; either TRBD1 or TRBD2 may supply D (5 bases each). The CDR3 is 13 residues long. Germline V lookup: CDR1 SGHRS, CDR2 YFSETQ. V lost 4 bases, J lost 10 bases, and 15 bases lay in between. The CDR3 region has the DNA TGCGCCAGCAGCACCGGACCCGAGGGGGAGCAGTTCTTC. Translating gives CASSTGPEGEQFF.

CDR3 nucleotide sequence: TGCGCCAGCAGCTTGGCCATTCAGGGGAGCTCCTACGAGCAGTACTTC. Translated: CASSLAIQGSSYEQYF. This chain uses TRBV5-1 with TRBJ2-7; perhaps TRBD1 as D (6 bases). V was trimmed by 0 bases and J by 0 bases, leaving 13 bases between them. CDR1 is SGHRS and CDR2 is YFSETQ in the germline V gene. This CDR3 contains 16 residues.

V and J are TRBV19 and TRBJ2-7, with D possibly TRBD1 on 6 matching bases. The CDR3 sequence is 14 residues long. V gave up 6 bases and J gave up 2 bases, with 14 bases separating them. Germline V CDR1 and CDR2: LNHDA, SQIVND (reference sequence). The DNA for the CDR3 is TGTGCCAGTAGGGAGACCAGGGGCCCCTACGAGCAGTACTTC. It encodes CASRETRGPYEQYF.

CDR3 coding DNA: TGCGCCAGCAGCCAAGATTGGACAAACACTGAAGCTTTCTTT. As protein: CASSQDWTNTEAFF. V is TRBV4-3 and J is TRBJ1-1; D is perhaps TRBD1 (5 bases). V lost 0 bases and J lost 2, with 7 bases in between. Germline V lookup: CDR1 LGHNA, CDR2 YSLEER. This CDR3 is built from 14 residues.

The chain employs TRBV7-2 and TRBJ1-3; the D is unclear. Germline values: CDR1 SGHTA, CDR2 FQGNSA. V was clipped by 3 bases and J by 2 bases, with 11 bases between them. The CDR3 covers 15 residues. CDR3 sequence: CASSFRDGTGNTIYF. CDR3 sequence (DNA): TGTGCCAGCAGCTTCCGTGACGGGACTGGAAACACCATATATTTT.

The CDR3 loop reads CASSERNRGRTEAFF. CDR3 bases: TGTGCCAGCAGTGAGAGGAACAGGGGTCGTACTGAAGCTTTCTTT. The V gene is TRBV25-1, the J gene TRBJ1-1; 7 nucleotides match TRBD1. Trimming at V came to 3 bases and at J to 5 bases, leaving 9 bases not matched to a gene. The CDR3 length is 15 residues. CDR1 and CDR2 (germline): MGHDK, SYGVNS.

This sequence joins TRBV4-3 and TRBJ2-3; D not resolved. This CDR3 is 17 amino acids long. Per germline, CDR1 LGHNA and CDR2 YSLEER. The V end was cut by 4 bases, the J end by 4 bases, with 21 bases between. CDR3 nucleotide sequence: TGCGCCAGCAGCCCTTCCCCGGCGGCGAGAGGTTCAGATACGCAGTATTTT. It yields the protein CASSPSPAARGSDTQYF.

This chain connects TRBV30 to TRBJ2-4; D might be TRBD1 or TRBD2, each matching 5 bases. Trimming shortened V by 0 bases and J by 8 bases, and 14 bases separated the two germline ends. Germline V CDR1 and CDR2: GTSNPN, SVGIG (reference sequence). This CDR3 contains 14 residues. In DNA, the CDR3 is TGTGCCTGGAGTGTAAGCAGGGAGTTTGACATTCAGTACTTC. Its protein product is CAWSVSREFDIQYF. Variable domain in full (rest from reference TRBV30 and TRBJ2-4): SQTIHQWPATLVQPVGSPLSLECTVEGTSNPNLYWYRQAAGRGLQLLFYSVGIGQISSEVPQNLSASRPQDRQFILSSKKLLLSDSGFYLCAWSVSREFDIQYFGAGTRLSVL.

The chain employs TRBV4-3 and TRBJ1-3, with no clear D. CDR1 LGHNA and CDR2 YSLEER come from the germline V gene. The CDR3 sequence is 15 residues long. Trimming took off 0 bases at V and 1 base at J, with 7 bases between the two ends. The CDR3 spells CASSQERQSGNTIYF. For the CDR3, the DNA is TGCGCCAGCAGCCAAGAACGTCAGTCTGGAAACACCATATATTTT.

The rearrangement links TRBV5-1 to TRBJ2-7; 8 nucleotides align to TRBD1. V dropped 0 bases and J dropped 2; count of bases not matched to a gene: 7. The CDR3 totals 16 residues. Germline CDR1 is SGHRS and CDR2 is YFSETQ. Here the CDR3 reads CASSLARQGLPYEQYF. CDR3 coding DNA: TGCGCCAGCAGCTTGGCGAGACAGGGGCTCCCCTACGAGCAGTACTTC.